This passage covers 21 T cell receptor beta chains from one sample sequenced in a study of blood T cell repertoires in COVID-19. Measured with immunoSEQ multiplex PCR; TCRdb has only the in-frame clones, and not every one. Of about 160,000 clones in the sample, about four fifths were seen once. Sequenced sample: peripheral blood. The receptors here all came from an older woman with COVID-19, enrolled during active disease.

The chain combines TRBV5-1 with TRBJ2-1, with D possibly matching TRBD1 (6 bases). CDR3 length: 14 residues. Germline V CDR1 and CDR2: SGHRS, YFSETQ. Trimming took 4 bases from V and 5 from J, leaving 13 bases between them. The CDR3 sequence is CASSAMYRDNEQFF. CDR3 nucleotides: TGCGCCAGCAGCGCAATGTACAGGGACAATGAGCAGTTCTTC. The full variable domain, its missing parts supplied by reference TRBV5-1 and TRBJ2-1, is KAGVTQTPRYLIKTRGQQVTLSCSPISGHRSVSWYQQTPGQGLQFLFEYFSETQRNKGNFPGRFSGRQFSNSRSEMNVSTLELGDSALYLCASSAMYRDNEQFFGPGTRLTVL.

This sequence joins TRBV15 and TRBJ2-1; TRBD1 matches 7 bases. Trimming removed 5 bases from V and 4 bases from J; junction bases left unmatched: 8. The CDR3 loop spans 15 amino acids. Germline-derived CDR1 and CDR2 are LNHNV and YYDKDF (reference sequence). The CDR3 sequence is CATSDRQGEYNEQFF. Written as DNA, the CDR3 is TGTGCCACCAGCGACAGACAGGGAGAGTACAATGAGCAGTTCTTC.

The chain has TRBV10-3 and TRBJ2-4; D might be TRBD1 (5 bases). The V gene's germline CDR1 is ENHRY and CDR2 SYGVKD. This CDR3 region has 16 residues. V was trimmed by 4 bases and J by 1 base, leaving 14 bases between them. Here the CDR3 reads CAISVDRPRAKNIQYF. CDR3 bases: TGTGCCATCAGTGTCGACAGACCTAGGGCCAAAAACATTCAGTACTTC.

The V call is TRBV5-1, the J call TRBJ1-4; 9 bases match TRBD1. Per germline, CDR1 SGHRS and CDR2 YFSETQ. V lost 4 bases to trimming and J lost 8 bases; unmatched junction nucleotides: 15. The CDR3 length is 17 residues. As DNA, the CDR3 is TGCGCCAGCAGCGCGACAGGACAGGGGCCAGTCCTCGAAAAACTGTTTTTT. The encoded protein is CASSATGQGPVLEKLFF.

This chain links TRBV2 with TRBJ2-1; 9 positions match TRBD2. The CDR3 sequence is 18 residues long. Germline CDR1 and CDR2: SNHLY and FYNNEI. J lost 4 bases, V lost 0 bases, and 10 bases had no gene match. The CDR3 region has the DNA TGTGCCAGCAGTGAAGCGGGTACCGGTACTAGCGGGTACAATGAGCAGTTCTTC. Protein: CASSEAGTGTSGYNEQFF.

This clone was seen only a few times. The CDR3 DNA is TGTGCCAGCAGCCCTATAGCGGGAGAAAACACCGGGGAGCTGTTTTTT. Its protein product is CASSPIAGENTGELFF. V is TRBV9 and J is TRBJ2-2; 9 nucleotides line up with TRBD2. Germline V gene sequence: CDR1 SGDLS, CDR2 YYNGEE. The CDR3 consists of 16 residues. V lost 4 bases and J lost 2; bases outside the gene matches: 6.

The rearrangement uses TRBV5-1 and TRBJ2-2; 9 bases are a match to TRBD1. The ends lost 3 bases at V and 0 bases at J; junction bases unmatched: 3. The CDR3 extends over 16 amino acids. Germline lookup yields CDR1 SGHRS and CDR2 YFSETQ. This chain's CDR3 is CASSSRQGANTGELFF. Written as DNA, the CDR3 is TGCGCCAGCAGCTCCAGACAGGGGGCGAACACCGGGGAGCTGTTTTTT.

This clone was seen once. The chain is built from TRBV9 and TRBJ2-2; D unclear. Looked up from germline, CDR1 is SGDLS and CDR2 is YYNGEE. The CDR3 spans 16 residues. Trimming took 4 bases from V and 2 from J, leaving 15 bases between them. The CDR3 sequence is CASSPQTRRNTGELFF. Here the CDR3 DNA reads TGTGCCAGCAGCCCCCAGACTCGAAGAAACACCGGGGAGCTGTTTTTT.

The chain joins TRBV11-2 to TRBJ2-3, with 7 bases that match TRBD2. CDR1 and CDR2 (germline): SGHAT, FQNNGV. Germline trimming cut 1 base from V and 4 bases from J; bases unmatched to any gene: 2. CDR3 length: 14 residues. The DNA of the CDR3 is TGTGCCAGCAGCTTAGGACTAGCCCCAGATACGCAGTATTTT. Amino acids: CASSLGLAPDTQYF.

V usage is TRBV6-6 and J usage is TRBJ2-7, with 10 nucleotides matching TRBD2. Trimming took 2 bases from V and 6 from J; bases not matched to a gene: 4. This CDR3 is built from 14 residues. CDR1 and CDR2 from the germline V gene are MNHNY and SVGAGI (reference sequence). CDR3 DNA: TGTGCCAGCAGTTACCCTAGCGGGAGCGGCGAGCAGTACTTC. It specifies CASSYPSGSGEQYF.

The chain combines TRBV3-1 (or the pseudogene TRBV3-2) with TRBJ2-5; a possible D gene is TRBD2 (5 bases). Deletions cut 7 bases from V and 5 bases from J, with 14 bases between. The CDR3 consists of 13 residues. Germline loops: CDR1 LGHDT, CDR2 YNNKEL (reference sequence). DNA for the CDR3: TGTGCCAGCAACCGGGGTAGCGCGGAGACCCAGTACTTC. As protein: CASNRGSAETQYF.

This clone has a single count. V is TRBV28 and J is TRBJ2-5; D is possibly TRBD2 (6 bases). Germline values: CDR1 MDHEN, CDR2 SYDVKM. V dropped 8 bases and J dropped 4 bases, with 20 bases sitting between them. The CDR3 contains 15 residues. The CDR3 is CASSSTGAWIETQYF. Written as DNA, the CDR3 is TGTGCCAGCTCCTCTACGGGAGCGTGGATAGAGACCCAGTACTTC.

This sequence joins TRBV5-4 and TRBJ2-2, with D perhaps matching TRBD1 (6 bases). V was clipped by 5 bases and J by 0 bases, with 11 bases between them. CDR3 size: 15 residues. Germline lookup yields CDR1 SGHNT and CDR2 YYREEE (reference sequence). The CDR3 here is CASSQGITNTGELFF. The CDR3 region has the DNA TGTGCCAGCAGTCAGGGGATTACGAACACCGGGGAGCTGTTTTTT.

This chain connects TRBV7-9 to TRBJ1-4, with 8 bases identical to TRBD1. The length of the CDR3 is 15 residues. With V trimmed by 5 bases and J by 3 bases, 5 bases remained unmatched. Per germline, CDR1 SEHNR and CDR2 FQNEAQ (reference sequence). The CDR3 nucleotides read TGTGCCAGCAGCGCCCAGGGGGCAGCTAATGAAAAACTGTTTTTT. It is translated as CASSAQGAANEKLFF.

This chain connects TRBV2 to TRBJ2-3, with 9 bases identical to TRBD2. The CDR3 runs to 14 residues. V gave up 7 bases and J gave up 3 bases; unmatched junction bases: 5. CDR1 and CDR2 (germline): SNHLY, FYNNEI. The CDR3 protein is CASKAGGRTDTQYF. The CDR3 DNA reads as TGTGCCAGCAAAGCGGGGGGAAGGACAGATACGCAGTATTTT.

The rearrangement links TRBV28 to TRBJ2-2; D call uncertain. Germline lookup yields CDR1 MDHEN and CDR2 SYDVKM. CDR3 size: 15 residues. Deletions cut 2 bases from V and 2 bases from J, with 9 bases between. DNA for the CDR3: TGTGCCAGCAGTTTAAGACAAGATAACACCGGGGAGCTGTTTTTT. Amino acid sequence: CASSLRQDNTGELFF.

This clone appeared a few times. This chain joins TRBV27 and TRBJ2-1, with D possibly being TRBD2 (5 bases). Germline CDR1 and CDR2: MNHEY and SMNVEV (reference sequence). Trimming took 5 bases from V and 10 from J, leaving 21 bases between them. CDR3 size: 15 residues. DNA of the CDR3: TGTGCCAGCAGTAAGCAAGGAGGCTTACATAAGGAGCAGTTCTTC. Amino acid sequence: CASSKQGGLHKEQFF.

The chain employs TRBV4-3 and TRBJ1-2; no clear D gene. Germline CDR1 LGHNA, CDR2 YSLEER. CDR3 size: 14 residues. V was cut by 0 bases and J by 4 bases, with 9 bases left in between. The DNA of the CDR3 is TGCGCCAGCAGCCAAGATTGGCGGGCCTATGGCTACACCTTC. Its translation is CASSQDWRAYGYTF.

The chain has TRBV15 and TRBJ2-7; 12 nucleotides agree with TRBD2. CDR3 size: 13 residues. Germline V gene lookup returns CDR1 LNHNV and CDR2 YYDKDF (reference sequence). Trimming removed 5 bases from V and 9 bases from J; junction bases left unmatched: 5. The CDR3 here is CATSGTSGGPQYV. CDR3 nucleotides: TGTGCCACCAGCGGAACTAGCGGGGGGCCGCAGTACGTC.

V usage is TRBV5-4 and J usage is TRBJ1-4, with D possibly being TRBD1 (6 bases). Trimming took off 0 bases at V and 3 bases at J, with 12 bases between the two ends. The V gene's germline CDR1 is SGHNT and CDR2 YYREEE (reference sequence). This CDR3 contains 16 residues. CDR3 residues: CASSLGVAGANEKLFF. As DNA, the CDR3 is TGTGCCAGCAGCTTGGGTGTAGCAGGGGCTAATGAAAAACTGTTTTTT.

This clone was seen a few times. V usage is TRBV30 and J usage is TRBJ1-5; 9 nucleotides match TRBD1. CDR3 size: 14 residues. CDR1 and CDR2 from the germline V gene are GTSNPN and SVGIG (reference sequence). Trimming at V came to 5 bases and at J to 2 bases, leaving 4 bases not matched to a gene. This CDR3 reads CAWGGQGGNQPQHF. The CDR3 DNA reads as TGTGCCTGGGGGGGACAGGGCGGCAATCAGCCCCAGCATTTT.